The rows below give T cell receptor beta chains drawn from one sample of a study of long-term antiretroviral therapy in people with HIV. TCRdb's table, derived via immunoSEQ multiplex PCR, lists solely in-frame clones and lacks some. The sample lists about 19,000 clones; around 76% were seen once. Sequencing was performed on unsorted PBMCs, taken 2.2 years after starting antiretroviral therapy. The origin of the receptors is a man aged 45-60 years with HIV. Each CDR3 is given with its conserved first and last residue. D genes are given only for firm matches. Only part of the rows carry a size: once, few, many, or a class if the clone is expanded.

TRBV9	NA	TRBJ2-2	NA	TGTGCCAGTACGCGTGATAACTACGTCACCGGGGAGCTGTTTTTT	CASTRDNYVTGELFF
TRBV9	NA	TRBJ2-3	TRBD2	TGTGCCAGCAGCGGCCTTGGTAGCGGGGGAGCAGATACGCAGTATTTT	CASSGLGSGGADTQYF
TRBV2	NA	TRBJ2-7	TRBD2	TGTGCCAGCATGGAGCGGGAGGTCTCCTACGAGCAGTACTTC	CASMEREVSYEQYF
TRBV5-1	NA	TRBJ1-1	NA	TGCGCCAGCAGGTCTTCTCTGGGGAACACTGAAGCTTTCTTT	CASRSSLGNTEAFF
TRBV5-1	NA	TRBJ2-2	TRBD2	TGCGCCAGCAGCATGACGGGGGGGTACACCGGGGAGCTGTTTTTT	CASSMTGGYTGELFF
TRBV6-6	NA	TRBJ1-5	NA	TGTGCCAGCAGTCAACTCCCCAGTCAGCCCCAGCATTTT	CASSQLPSQPQHF
TRBV2	few	TRBJ2-7	NA	TGTGCCAGCAGTGATTTAGTACAGGGTGTAGAGCAGTACTTC	CASSDLVQGVEQYF
TRBV7-9	few	TRBJ1-5	NA	TGTGCCAGCAGCGCCCTTAAGGGTAGGGGACAAAGCAATCAGCCCCAGCATTTT	CASSALKGRGQSNQPQHF
TRBV7-9	NA	TRBJ2-1	NA	TGTGCCAGCAGCTTCCCCGAGGTGGTAGCGGTTAACAATGAGCAGTTCTTC	CASSFPEVVAVNNEQFF
TRBV19	NA	TRBJ2-5	NA	TGTGCCAACCCCCCGCCCGCGGGGGCCCAAGAGACCCAGTACTTC	CANPPPAGAQETQYF
TRBV19	few	TRBJ1-5	TRBD1	TGTGCCAGTAAGGTGGGGACAGGGGGCAATCAGCCCCAGCATTTT	CASKVGTGGNQPQHF
TRBV4-1	NA	TRBJ1-4	NA	TGCGCCAGCAGCCAAGCTCAGCCTACTTTTGAAAAACTGTTTTTT	CASSQAQPTFEKLFF
TRBV14	NA	TRBJ2-7	NA	TGTGCCAGCAGCCCCTGGCACGACTCCTACGAGCAGTACTTC	CASSPWHDSYEQYF
TRBV7-8	NA	TRBJ2-7	TRBD2	TGTGCCAGCAGCTTAGGACTAGCGGATTCCTACGAGCAGTACTTC	CASSLGLADSYEQYF
TRBV7-6	once	TRBJ2-1	TRBD2	TGTGCCAGCAGCTCCCCGGTCGGGACTAGCGGGGCGAGCAGGGGGAATGAGCAGTTCTTC	CASSSPVGTSGASRGNEQFF
TRBV7-2	NA	TRBJ1-4	TRBD1	TGTGCCAGCAGCGCTCCGGGACAGGGTGCAACTAATGAAAAACTGTTTTTT	CASSAPGQGATNEKLFF
TRBV7-8	NA	TRBJ2-7	TRBD1	TGTGCCAGCAGCTCGGGACAGGGGGCTGGAGAGCAGTACTTC	CASSSGQGAGEQYF
TRBV4-3	NA	TRBJ1-4	NA	TGCGCCAGCAGCCACCGAGGGGGACGTTCGCTGTTTTTT	CASSHRGGRSLFF
TRBV7-4	few	TRBJ2-5	NA	TGTGCCAGCAGCTTAGCGGTCGGACGGACCCAGTACTTC	CASSLAVGRTQYF
TRBV7-9	NA	TRBJ2-3	NA	TGTGCCAGCAGCTATACTCCTCGGGGCGATACGCAGTATTTT	CASSYTPRGDTQYF
TRBV28	NA	TRBJ1-2	NA	TGTGCCAGCAGTTTAACAGGGAACAGGGCCCTAGGCTACACCTTC	CASSLTGNRALGYTF
TRBV6-4	NA	TRBJ2-1	TRBD2	TGTGCCAGCAGTTTGACTAGCGGGGGTTTCAATGAGCAGTTCTTC	CASSLTSGGFNEQFF